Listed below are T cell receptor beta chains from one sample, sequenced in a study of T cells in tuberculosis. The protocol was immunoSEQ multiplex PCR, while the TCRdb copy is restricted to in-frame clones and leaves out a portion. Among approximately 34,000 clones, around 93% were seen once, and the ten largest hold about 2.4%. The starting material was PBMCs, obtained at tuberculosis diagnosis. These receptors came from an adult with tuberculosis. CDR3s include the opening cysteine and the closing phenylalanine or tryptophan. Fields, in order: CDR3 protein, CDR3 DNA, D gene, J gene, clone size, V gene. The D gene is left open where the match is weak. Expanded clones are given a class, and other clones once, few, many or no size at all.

CASRGEHRGDYGYTF,TGCGCCAGCAGGGGAGAGCACAGGGGAGACTATGGCTACACCTTC,TRBD1,TRBJ1-2,NA,TRBV4-3
CASRQAGTDTQYF,TGTGCCAGCAGGCAAGCTGGCACAGATACGCAGTATTTT,NA,TRBJ2-3,NA,TRBV5-4
CASSLDGQINYGYTF,TGTGCCAGCAGCTTAGATGGACAGATCAACTATGGCTACACCTTC,NA,TRBJ1-2,NA,TRBV11-2
CASSYSGGFNEQFF,TGTGCCAGCAGTTACTCGGGAGGGTTCAATGAGCAGTTCTTC,TRBD2,TRBJ2-1,NA,TRBV6-5
CAWSVRGQGKEYYYNEQFF,TGTGCCTGGAGTGTACGGGGACAGGGGAAAGAATATTATTACAATGAGCAGTTCTTC,TRBD1,TRBJ2-1,NA,TRBV30
CASSESGTSGGTDTQYF,TGCGCCAGCAGTGAGTCTGGGACTAGCGGGGGCACAGATACGCAGTATTTT,TRBD2,TRBJ2-3,NA,TRBV10-1
CASSSSGGANEAFF,TGTGCCAGCAGCTCGTCCGGAGGGGCTAATGAAGCTTTCTTT,NA,TRBJ1-1,NA,TRBV11-2
CASREQGPAFF,TGTGCCAGCAGGGAACAGGGGCCAGCTTTCTTT,TRBD1,TRBJ1-1,NA,TRBV28
CASSYSENREETQYF,TGTGCCAGCAGTTACTCGGAGAACAGGGAAGAGACCCAGTACTTC,NA,TRBJ2-5,NA,TRBV6-6
CASSSAGGRGNEQFF,TGTGCCAGCAGTTCAGCGGGGGGCCGCGGCAATGAGCAGTTCTTC,TRBD2,TRBJ2-1,NA,TRBV6-6
CSVRQGLNTEAFF,TGCAGCGTCCGTCAGGGGCTGAACACTGAAGCTTTCTTT,NA,TRBJ1-1,NA,TRBV29-1
CASSPDRVGVYEQYF,TGTGCCAGCAGCCCTGACAGGGTGGGGGTCTACGAGCAGTACTTC,TRBD1,TRBJ2-7,NA,TRBV7-2
CAWSVTGGMGEKLFF,TGTGCCTGGAGTGTAACAGGGGGAATGGGGGAAAAACTGTTTTTT,TRBD1,TRBJ1-4,NA,TRBV30
CASSQDSGGAYEQFF,TGTGCCAGCAGCCAAGATAGCGGGGGGGCCTATGAGCAGTTCTTC,TRBD2,TRBJ2-1,NA,TRBV4-2
CASSVGTGGGSYNSPLHF,TGTGCCAGCAGTGTCGGGACAGGCGGGGGCTCCTATAATTCACCCCTCCACTTT,TRBD1,TRBJ1-6,NA,TRBV27
CASSYSAGSGNTIYF,TGTGCCAGCAGTTACTCCGCAGGCTCTGGAAACACCATATATTTT,NA,TRBJ1-3,NA,TRBV6-5
CAWGGTARIYGWVF,TGTGCCTGGGGGGGGACAGCGCGAATTTATGGTTGGGTCTTC,TRBD1,TRBJ1-2,NA,TRBV30
CASSDRLRGRTEAFF,TGCGCCAGCAGCGATCGACTCAGGGGGCGGACTGAAGCTTTCTTT,TRBD1,TRBJ1-1,NA,TRBV4-3
CASSSEIREPPQHF,TGTGCCAGCAGCTCGGAGATACGGGAACCGCCCCAGCATTTT,NA,TRBJ1-5,once,TRBV7-2
CASRAGTLVGSPLHF,TGTGCCAGCAGGGCGGGGACTCTGGTCGGTTCACCCCTCCACTTT,NA,TRBJ1-6,NA,TRBV28
CASSHGPWERGGEQFF,TGCGCCAGCAGCCATGGCCCCTGGGAGCGGGGGGGCGAGCAGTTCTTC,TRBD2,TRBJ2-1,NA,TRBV4-1
CASSLEGDRAYNEQFF,TGCGCCAGCAGCCTCGAAGGGGACAGGGCCTACAATGAGCAGTTCTTC,TRBD1,TRBJ2-1,NA,TRBV4-3
CASSPSGQGLMNTEAFF,TGCGCCAGCAGTCCCTCGGGACAGGGATTAATGAACACTGAAGCTTTCTTT,TRBD1,TRBJ1-1,NA,TRBV5-1